One T cell receptor (beta chain) is described in this entry. It lacks a known antigen. These data belong to a study of monozygotic twins with inflammatory bowel disease (dated by TCRdb to about 2019). Background for the entire study: The full study comprised some 30 monozygotic twin pairs: nine German pairs (four IBD-concordant, five IBD-discordant) and 19 IBD-discordant Danish pairs. Within discordant pairs, disease-associated traits were sought mainly by comparing IBD patients with their genetically identical healthy co-twins. Each individual had, on average, about 151 000 unique TCRalpha sequences and 181 000 unique TCRbeta sequences available for analysis. Broader findings and caveats from the paper: Differing immunosuppressive treatments among patients may have added background noise and inter-individual variability to the repertoires. Measured by the inverse Simpson index, TCRbeta repertoire diversity was lower in IBD patients than in their healthy co-twins. The results gave no support for a single strong signal or clonotype linked to IBD. Compared with healthy twins, IBD patients shared fewer clonotypes with other individuals, and the difference was most pronounced in patients with signs of disease activity. Repertoire similarity did not differ between concordant and discordant twins, possibly due to limited statistical power. The analysis was unable to tell different T cell subtypes apart.

From each donor, a roughly 2.5 ml peripheral blood sample was drawn into PAXgene tubes and stored at -80 degrees C. Without any T cell sorting, total RNA was extracted from whole blood using the PAXgene blood miRNA kit on an automated QIAcube. Peripheral blood from monozygotic twin pairs who were concordant or discordant for inflammatory bowel disease underwent deep TCRalpha and TCRbeta repertoire profiling using unique molecular barcoding. For every twin pair, smoking habits were documented, and each individual was categorised as a current, former or never smoker. Including cysteine and phenylalanine, the CDR3 has 15 amino acids. DNA is not recorded here. CDR1 and CDR2 (SGHRS, YFSETQ) derive from the germline V gene. The library relied on 5' RACE. The input for every TCR library was 3,500 to 4,000 ng of total RNA. For each sample, cDNA synthesis was carried out in eight separate reactions using SMARTScribe reverse transcriptase. During cDNA synthesis, template switching introduced unique molecular identifiers that contained a 6-nucleotide sample barcode. Amplification of TCRalpha and TCRbeta cDNA involved two nested PCRs of about 15 and 9 cycles, and each PCR was followed by bead purification. Before amplification, cDNA was treated with uracil DNA-glycosylase and purified using the QIAquick PCR purification kit. The second PCR added Illumina TruSeq-compatible adapters along with sample-specific barcodes. Library quality and concentration were checked on TapeStation and Qubit, and libraries were pooled at around 4.7 ng each. Pooled libraries were sequenced on an Illumina HiSeq2500 single-index Rapid Run with 2 x 100 bp reads and custom sequencing primers. In the original analysis: MiGEC version 1.2.6 was used for UMI-based consensus assembly to correct PCR and sequencing errors. V(D)J alignment, clonotype assembly and CDR3 extraction were performed with MiXCR version 2.1.1. To normalise gene usage, clonotype sharing and MAIT/NKT TCR abundance, the top 1000, 10 000 and 20 000 clonotypes in each sample were analysed. After downsampling to 27 000 UMIs, diversity was calculated as the inverse Simpson index using the vegan R package. Paired Mann-Whitney U tests were applied to discordant twin pairs, with Benjamini-Hochberg correction for multiple testing. TCRdb reprocessed the reads into one record per CDR3 protein sequence, lacking DNA. None of the V and J calls come from the authors' own analysis; TCRdb made them. The sample table records roughly 330,000 distinct CDR3 sequences. Jointly, the top ten make up 2% to 2.5% of the sample.

The source material was blood. The clonotype was recovered from a human donor with ulcerative colitis or Crohn's disease, or a healthy co-twin of an affected twin (not recorded which). The chain is assembled from TRBV5-1 and TRBJ2-7; the TCRdb call, TRBD1, lacks DNA for checking. The CDR3 region has the sequence CASSLSPGQNYEQYF.